One sample yielded the 9 T cell receptor beta chains listed below, sequenced in a study of blood T cell repertoires in COVID-19. The assay was immunoSEQ multiplex PCR, and TCRdb's table has in-frame clones only and misses some. The data contain fewer than 70,000 clones, approximately 92% of them seen just once; the ten biggest clones take up about 4.5%. The source material was peripheral blood. All receptors come from a man aged 50 to 60 with active COVID-19.

The J gene is TRBJ2-7, the V gene TRBV19; maybe TRBD1 (5 bases). With 3 bases removed from V and 3 bases from J, the gap between germline ends came to 12 bases. CDR3 size: 14 residues. In germline, CDR1 is LNHDA, CDR2 SQIVND (reference sequence). The CDR3 DNA reads TGTGCCAGTAGTATGTTTAAGGGGAACTACGAGCAGTACTTC. This encodes CASSMFKGNYEQYF.

The V and J genes are TRBV27 and TRBJ2-1; TRBD2 matches at 11 bases. The CDR3 runs 16 residues. Germline V gene data show CDR1 as MNHEY and CDR2 as SMNVEV (reference sequence). J was trimmed by 10 bases and V by 4 bases; bases with no gene match: 12. The CDR3 here is CASSSLLAGDFPEQFF. The CDR3 nucleotides are TGTGCCAGCAGTTCCCTACTAGCGGGAGATTTCCCCGAGCAGTTCTTC.

The V call is TRBV28, the J call TRBJ2-5, with 10 nucleotides matching TRBD1. Trimming took 6 bases from V and 5 from J; bases not matched to a gene: 9. Germline V gene sequence: CDR1 MDHEN, CDR2 SYDVKM. The CDR3 has 15 amino acids. Written as DNA, the CDR3 is TGTGCCAGCAGGCTCCCGACAGGGGGCGGCGAGACCCAGTACTTC. Amino acid sequence: CASRLPTGGGETQYF.

For the CDR3, the DNA is TGTGCCAGCAGCTCCTACAGCGGGAACATTCAGTACTTC. It yields the protein CASSSYSGNIQYF. The V call is TRBV7-3, the J call TRBJ2-4, with D perhaps matching TRBD2 (6 bases). The CDR3 has 13 residues. The V gene lost 4 bases and the J gene lost 7 bases, with 11 bases spanning the gap. Per germline, CDR1 SGHTA and CDR2 FQGTGA.

The rearrangement links TRBV19 to TRBJ2-5; 13 nucleotides match TRBD2. V dropped 6 bases and J dropped 3; count of bases not matched to a gene: 13. Germline V gene lookup returns CDR1 LNHDA and CDR2 SQIVND (reference sequence). The CDR3 length is 18 residues. The CDR3 DNA reads as TGTGCCAGTAGCCCCCGGGCTTCAGGGACTAGCGGGGAAGAGACCCAGTACTTC. It specifies CASSPRASGTSGEETQYF.

This chain links TRBV13 with TRBJ1-3; D uncertain. This CDR3 is 15 amino acids long. V lost 0 bases to trimming and J lost 0 bases, with 6 bases between them. Germline loops: CDR1 PRHDT, CDR2 FYEKMQ (reference sequence). The CDR3 nucleotides are TGTGCCAGCAGCTTAGGTTTGTACTCTGGAAACACCATATATTTT. It codes for CASSLGLYSGNTIYF.

This chain joins TRBV9 and TRBJ2-3; 15 bases match TRBD2. With 3 bases clipped from V and 4 bases from J, the junction kept 6 bases outside the gene matches. The germline V gene encodes CDR1 SGDLS and CDR2 YYNGEE. The CDR3 extends over 17 amino acids. In DNA form, the CDR3 reads TGTGCCAGCAGCGCCCCGGGACTAGCGGGGGGACCAGATACGCAGTATTTT. Its protein is CASSAPGLAGGPDTQYF. The variable domain in full, completed from reference TRBV9 and TRBJ2-3, reads DSGVTQTPKHLITATGQRVTLRCSPRSGDLSVYWYQQSLDQGLQFLIQYYNGEERAKGNILERFSAQQFPDLHSELNLSSLELGDSALYFCASSAPGLAGGPDTQYFGPGTRLTVL.

The V call is TRBV4-3, the J call TRBJ1-2, with a tentative D call TRBD1 (6 bases). Trimming stripped 4 bases from V and 4 bases from J, with 10 bases between. Germline V gene sequence: CDR1 LGHNA, CDR2 YSLEER. The CDR3 consists of 13 residues. CDR3 in amino acids: CASSPGQTYGYTF. For the CDR3, the DNA is TGCGCCAGCAGCCCGGGACAAACCTATGGCTACACCTTC.

The chain joins TRBV27 to TRBJ2-7; 11 bases are shared with TRBD2. The CDR3 has 16 amino acids. Trimming cost V 5 bases and J 3 bases; bases outside gene matches: 9. Germline CDR1 is MNHEY and CDR2 is SMNVEV (reference sequence). The CDR3 DNA sequence: TGTGCCAGCAGTCTGACTAGCGGGATGCAGGGCTACGAGCAGTACTTC. Translated, it gives CASSLTSGMQGYEQYF.